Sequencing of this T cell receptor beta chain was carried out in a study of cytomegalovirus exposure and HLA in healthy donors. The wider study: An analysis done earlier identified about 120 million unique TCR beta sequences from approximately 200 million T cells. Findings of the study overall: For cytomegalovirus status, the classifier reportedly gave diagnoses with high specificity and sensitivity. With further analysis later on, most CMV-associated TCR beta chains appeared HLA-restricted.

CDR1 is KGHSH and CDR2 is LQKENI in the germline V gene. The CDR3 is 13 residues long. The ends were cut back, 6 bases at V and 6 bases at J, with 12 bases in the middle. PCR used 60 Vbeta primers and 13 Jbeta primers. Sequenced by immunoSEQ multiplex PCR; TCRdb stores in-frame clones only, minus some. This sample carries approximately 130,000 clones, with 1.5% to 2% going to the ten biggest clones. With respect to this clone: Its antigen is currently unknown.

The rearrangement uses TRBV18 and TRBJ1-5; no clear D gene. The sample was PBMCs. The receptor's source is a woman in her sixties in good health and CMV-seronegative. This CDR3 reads CASSPEESQPQHF. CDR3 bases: TGTGCCAGCTCCCCCGAGGAGAGTCAGCCCCAGCATTTT.